This T cell receptor beta chain emerged from a study of CD8+ T cells in alopecia areata. Overall study: Treated patients received oral tofacitinib, 5 to 10 mg twice daily. Study-wide results and caveats: Scalp specimens additionally yield sequences from normal skin's resident alphabeta T cells.

This clone was observed a handful of times. Its specificity is unknown. Researchers gathered lesional scalp punch biopsies and peripheral blood from patients with alopecia areata. cDNA serving as the sequencing template came from extracted, reverse transcribed RNA. The assay was immunoSEQ multiplex PCR, and TCRdb's table has in-frame clones only and misses some. The sample includes around 100,000 clones, around 38% of them seen just once. Trimming at V came to 7 bases and at J to 6 bases, leaving 13 bases not matched to a gene. The V gene's germline CDR1 is LNHDA and CDR2 SQIVND (reference sequence). There are 16 residues in the CDR3.

This sequence was found in a human donor with alopecia areata. The sample comprised CD4+ T cells sorted from blood. The V call is TRBV19, the J call TRBJ1-5, with 9 nucleotides matching TRBD1. CDR3 sequence (DNA): TGTGCCAGTACCGCTCTGGGACAGGGTTTAGGTCAGCCCCAGCATTTT. It specifies CASTALGQGLGQPQHF.